This T cell receptor (beta chain) stems from a study of blood T cell repertoires in COVID-19. At the level of the study: Sources were T cells, B-cell-depleted T cells, or PBMCs; the material itself was cDNA or gDNA.

Produced via immunoSEQ multiplex PCR; TCRdb's table is partial and in-frame only. The repertoire consists of about 200,000 clones, with more than 60% occurring once and the leading ten covering less than 15%. Germline V lookup: CDR1 WSHSY, CDR2 SAAADI. Trimming removed 8 bases from V and 5 bases from J; junction bases left unmatched: 8. The CDR3 has 13 residues. Sequencing used peripheral blood. The V and J genes are TRBV10-2 and TRBJ1-1; 7 bases align to TRBD1. The clonotype was recovered from a man aged 50-59 years who had recovered from COVID-19. In DNA, the CDR3 is TGCGCCAGCTCACTAACAGGGGAAACTGAAGCTTTCTTT. Residues: CASSLTGETEAFF.